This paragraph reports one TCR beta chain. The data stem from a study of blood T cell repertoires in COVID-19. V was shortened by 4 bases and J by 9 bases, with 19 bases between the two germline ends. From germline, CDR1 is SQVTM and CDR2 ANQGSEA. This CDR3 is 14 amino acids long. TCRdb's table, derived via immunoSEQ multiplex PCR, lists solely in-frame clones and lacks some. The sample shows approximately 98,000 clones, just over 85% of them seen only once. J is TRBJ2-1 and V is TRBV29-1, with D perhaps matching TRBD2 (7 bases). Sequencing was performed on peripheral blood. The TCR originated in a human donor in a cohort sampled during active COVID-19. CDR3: CSVGFPGGVGEQFF. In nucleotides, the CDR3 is TGCAGCGTTGGATTTCCGGGGGGCGTTGGTGAGCAGTTCTTC.